This T cell receptor (beta chain) was profiled in a study of blood T cell repertoires in COVID-19. Germline values: CDR1 LGHDT, CDR2 YNNKEL (reference sequence). V dropped 2 bases and J dropped 0 bases, with 8 bases sitting between them. The CDR3 extends over 16 amino acids. Clones were read by immunoSEQ multiplex PCR, and TCRdb kept only the in-frame ones, dropping some. The sample has around 180,000 clones; 74% are singletons. This chain connects TRBV3-1 (or the pseudogene TRBV3-2) to TRBJ2-6; D is unclear. The sequence was collected from a woman of 80 years or more with acute or convalescent COVID-19. The sample consisted of peripheral blood. DNA of the CDR3: TGTGCCAGCAGCCAATCTACTCGCTCTGGGGCCAACGTCCTGACTTTC. Its protein is CASSQSTRSGANVLTF.